A selection of T cell receptor beta chains follows, all from one sample in a study of T cell changes during pregnancy in multiple sclerosis. Assay: immunoSEQ multiplex PCR; the TCRdb copy retains only in-frame clones and omits some. The sample contains tens of thousands of clones, roughly 94% of which appear only once. This specimen consisted of CD8+ T cells from peripheral blood mononuclear cells, obtained after pregnancy. The receptors were sampled from a female donor with multiple sclerosis, enrolled in a pregnancy study. Each CDR3 is given with its conserved first and last residue. A D gene is named only where the DNA matches it firmly. The size field is filled for only some rows; it gives once, few, many or a size class.

cdr3_aa: CASSLGFGQGPPGEQFF; cdr3_nt: TGTGCCAGCAGCTTAGGGTTTGGCCAGGGGCCCCCGGGTGAGCAGTTCTTC; clone_size: -; v_call: TRBV13; j_call: TRBJ2-1; d_call: -
cdr3_aa: CASSPRGLVSEAFF; cdr3_nt: TGTGCCAGCAGTCCCAGGGGGCTCGTTTCTGAAGCTTTCTTT; clone_size: once; v_call: TRBV27; j_call: TRBJ1-1; d_call: TRBD1
cdr3_aa: CASSIGQGGYYNEQFF; cdr3_nt: TGTGCCAGCAGTATCGGACAGGGAGGTTATTACAATGAGCAGTTCTTC; clone_size: -; v_call: TRBV27; j_call: TRBJ2-1; d_call: TRBD1
cdr3_aa: CASSISPTGTQYF; cdr3_nt: TGTGCCAGTAGTATTTCCCCGACAGGGACCCAGTACTTC; clone_size: -; v_call: TRBV19; j_call: TRBJ2-5; d_call: -
cdr3_aa: CASSKVRQAQGEKLFF; cdr3_nt: TGTGCCAGCAGCAAAGTTCGACAGGCCCAAGGAGAAAAACTGTTTTTT; clone_size: -; v_call: TRBV21-1; j_call: TRBJ1-4; d_call: -
cdr3_aa: CASSSGAYTQYF; cdr3_nt: TGTGCCAGCAGCTCCGGAGCTTATACGCAGTATTTT; clone_size: -; v_call: TRBV7-9; j_call: TRBJ2-3; d_call: -
cdr3_aa: CSVPAVGQTLTDTQYF; cdr3_nt: TGCAGCGTTCCGGCGGTGGGACAGACTCTCACAGATACGCAGTATTTT; clone_size: -; v_call: TRBV29-1; j_call: TRBJ2-3; d_call: TRBD1
cdr3_aa: CASSPGHSYEQYF; cdr3_nt: TGTGCCAGCAGTCCGGGACACTCCTACGAGCAGTACTTC; clone_size: once; v_call: TRBV27; j_call: TRBJ2-7; d_call: -
cdr3_aa: CASSLGDSPVGYTF; cdr3_nt: TGTGCCAGCAGCTTGGGTGACTCGCCGGTCGGCTACACCTTC; clone_size: once; v_call: TRBV5-6; j_call: TRBJ1-2; d_call: -
cdr3_aa: CASSYAYHGEQYF; cdr3_nt: TGTGCCAGCAGTTACGCCTACCATGGCGAGCAGTACTTC; clone_size: -; v_call: TRBV6-5; j_call: TRBJ2-7; d_call: -
cdr3_aa: CASSPGTSNEQFF; cdr3_nt: TGTGCCAGCAGCCCCGGGACTAGCAATGAGCAGTTCTTC; clone_size: medium-sized; v_call: TRBV6-4; j_call: TRBJ2-1; d_call: TRBD2
cdr3_aa: CASSLERGYNEQFF; cdr3_nt: TGTGCCAGCAGTTTGGAGAGGGGGTACAATGAGCAGTTCTTC; clone_size: -; v_call: TRBV28; j_call: TRBJ2-1; d_call: -
cdr3_aa: CASSLQGPTYEQYF; cdr3_nt: TGTGCCAGCAGCTTACAGGGACCCACCTACGAGCAGTACTTC; clone_size: -; v_call: TRBV5-4; j_call: TRBJ2-7; d_call: -
cdr3_aa: CASSLGQGRRSSTDTQYF; cdr3_nt: TGTGCCAGCAGCTTGGGACAGGGGCGTCGATCTAGCACAGATACGCAGTATTTT; clone_size: -; v_call: TRBV7-2; j_call: TRBJ2-3; d_call: TRBD1
cdr3_aa: CSASPTGVDYGYTF; cdr3_nt: TGCAGCGCCTCACCCACGGGGGTAGACTATGGCTACACCTTC; clone_size: -; v_call: TRBV29-1; j_call: TRBJ1-2; d_call: -
cdr3_aa: CASSQDYSGGEQYF; cdr3_nt: TGCGCCAGCAGCCAAGATTACAGCGGTGGGGAGCAGTACTTC; clone_size: -; v_call: TRBV4-3; j_call: TRBJ2-7; d_call: -
cdr3_aa: CASSTLAGSGELFF; cdr3_nt: TGTGCCAGTAGTACTTTAGCCGGAAGCGGGGAGCTGTTTTTT; clone_size: -; v_call: TRBV19; j_call: TRBJ2-2; d_call: -
cdr3_aa: CASSPRDRAYEQYF; cdr3_nt: TGTGCCAGCAGCCCCCGGGACAGGGCCTACGAGCAGTACTTC; clone_size: -; v_call: TRBV9; j_call: TRBJ2-7; d_call: TRBD1
cdr3_aa: CASSPVINQPQHF; cdr3_nt: TGTGCCAGTAGTCCCGTAATCAATCAGCCCCAGCATTTT; clone_size: -; v_call: TRBV19; j_call: TRBJ1-5; d_call: -
cdr3_aa: CASSLWTGKGDWPETQYF; cdr3_nt: TGTGCCAGCAGCCTTTGGACAGGGAAGGGGGACTGGCCAGAGACCCAGTACTTC; clone_size: -; v_call: TRBV7-2; j_call: TRBJ2-5; d_call: TRBD1
cdr3_aa: CASSLEGVLEGYTF; cdr3_nt: TGTGCCAGCAGCTTAGAGGGGGTGCTAGAAGGCTACACCTTC; clone_size: -; v_call: TRBV7-9; j_call: TRBJ1-2; d_call: -
cdr3_aa: CASSPYLSSGGPRETQYF; cdr3_nt: TGTGCCAGCTCACCATATTTGTCTAGCGGTGGCCCTAGGGAGACCCAGTACTTC; clone_size: -; v_call: TRBV18; j_call: TRBJ2-5; d_call: TRBD2
cdr3_aa: CASRHIAGKETQYF; cdr3_nt: TGTGCCAGCAGACATATAGCGGGAAAAGAGACCCAGTACTTC; clone_size: -; v_call: TRBV5-8; j_call: TRBJ2-5; d_call: TRBD2
cdr3_aa: CASSPFDWRDTEAFF; cdr3_nt: TGTGCCAGCAGCCCATTTGATTGGCGGGACACTGAAGCTTTCTTT; clone_size: -; v_call: TRBV7-2; j_call: TRBJ1-1; d_call: -
cdr3_aa: CASGQTDTQYF; cdr3_nt: TGTGCCAGCGGCCAAACAGATACGCAGTATTTT; clone_size: -; v_call: TRBV7-9; j_call: TRBJ2-3; d_call: -
cdr3_aa: CASSLTVTDTQYF; cdr3_nt: TGCGCCAGCAGCTTGACAGTCACAGATACGCAGTATTTT; clone_size: -; v_call: TRBV5-1; j_call: TRBJ2-3; d_call: -
cdr3_aa: CASSLGTGAKNEQFF; cdr3_nt: TGTGCCAGCAGCTTAGGGACAGGGGCGAAGAATGAGCAGTTCTTC; clone_size: once; v_call: TRBV9; j_call: TRBJ2-1; d_call: TRBD1
cdr3_aa: CASSPGVAGGGEQYF; cdr3_nt: TGTGCCAGCAGTCCCGGGGTAGCGGGAGGGGGCGAGCAGTACTTC; clone_size: -; v_call: TRBV2; j_call: TRBJ2-7; d_call: TRBD2
cdr3_aa: CASSISGTGIYEQYF; cdr3_nt: TGTGCCAGCAGCATTTCCGGGACAGGGATCTACGAGCAGTACTTC; clone_size: -; v_call: TRBV7-9; j_call: TRBJ2-7; d_call: TRBD1
cdr3_aa: CASIPLALRDTKHRNYGYTF; cdr3_nt: TGTGCCAGCATTCCCTTGGCTCTCCGGGACACCAAGCATAGAAACTATGGCTACACCTTC; clone_size: once; v_call: TRBV19; j_call: TRBJ1-2; d_call: -
cdr3_aa: CASSGSMEGTQYF; cdr3_nt: TGCGCCAGCAGTGGTTCGATGGAGGGTACGCAGTATTTT; clone_size: -; v_call: TRBV10-2; j_call: TRBJ2-3; d_call: -
cdr3_aa: CASRPIPVEAGNTIYF; cdr3_nt: TGTGCCAGCAGGCCAATCCCGGTGGAGGCAGGAAACACCATATATTTT; clone_size: -; v_call: TRBV2; j_call: TRBJ1-3; d_call: -
cdr3_aa: CASMAASSGANVLTF; cdr3_nt: TGTGCCAGCATGGCGGCGTCCTCTGGGGCCAACGTCCTGACTTTC; clone_size: -; v_call: TRBV7-9; j_call: TRBJ2-6; d_call: -
cdr3_aa: CASSPDSKNIQYF; cdr3_nt: TGTGCCAGCAGCCCAGACAGTAAAAACATTCAGTACTTC; clone_size: once; v_call: TRBV7-9; j_call: TRBJ2-4; d_call: -
cdr3_aa: CAWSGTSGREGHNEQFF; cdr3_nt: TGTGCCTGGAGTGGGACTAGCGGGAGGGAGGGGCACAATGAGCAGTTCTTC; clone_size: -; v_call: TRBV30; j_call: TRBJ2-1; d_call: TRBD2
cdr3_aa: CASSLRQATQAFF; cdr3_nt: TGTGCCAGCAGCTTACGGCAGGCAACCCAAGCTTTCTTT; clone_size: -; v_call: TRBV11-2; j_call: TRBJ1-1; d_call: -
cdr3_aa: CASSPTGASPLHF; cdr3_nt: TGCGCCAGCAGCCCGACAGGGGCCTCACCCCTCCACTTT; clone_size: -; v_call: TRBV4-1; j_call: TRBJ1-6; d_call: TRBD1
cdr3_aa: CASSLVTLNTEAFF; cdr3_nt: TGTGCCAGCAGCTTAGTGACACTTAACACTGAAGCTTTCTTT; clone_size: -; v_call: TRBV13; j_call: TRBJ1-1; d_call: -
cdr3_aa: CASSIGYQGLGETQYF; cdr3_nt: TGTGCCAGCAGCATAGGATACCAGGGGCTCGGCGAGACCCAGTACTTC; clone_size: -; v_call: TRBV5-6; j_call: TRBJ2-5; d_call: -
cdr3_aa: CASSLETTIYNEQFF; cdr3_nt: TGTGCCAGCAGCTTAGAAACAACGATTTACAATGAGCAGTTCTTC; clone_size: -; v_call: TRBV11-2; j_call: TRBJ2-1; d_call: -
cdr3_aa: CASSQETTGGLDTQYF; cdr3_nt: TGCGCCAGCAGCCAAGAGACGACGGGAGGGTTAGATACGCAGTATTTT; clone_size: -; v_call: TRBV4-1; j_call: TRBJ2-3; d_call: TRBD2
cdr3_aa: CATLGRGGLKEQFF; cdr3_nt: TGTGCCACCCTCGGTCGGGGGGGATTGAAAGAGCAGTTCTTC; clone_size: -; v_call: TRBV27; j_call: TRBJ2-1; d_call: TRBD2
cdr3_aa: CASSLRGGTQYF; cdr3_nt: TGTGCCAGCAGCTTAAGAGGTGGGACCCAGTACTTC; clone_size: -; v_call: TRBV7-8; j_call: TRBJ2-5; d_call: -
cdr3_aa: CASSFWQGTYYGYTF; cdr3_nt: TGTGCCAGCAGCTTTTGGCAGGGGACCTACTATGGCTACACCTTC; clone_size: -; v_call: TRBV5-6; j_call: TRBJ1-2; d_call: -
cdr3_aa: CASSLDRLALEQFF; cdr3_nt: TGTGCCAGCAGCTTAGACCGACTAGCGCTAGAGCAGTTCTTC; clone_size: -; v_call: TRBV7-2; j_call: TRBJ2-1; d_call: TRBD2
cdr3_aa: CATIPWGGNQETQYF; cdr3_nt: TGTGCCACCATCCCGTGGGGGGGTAACCAAGAGACCCAGTACTTC; clone_size: once; v_call: TRBV7-8; j_call: TRBJ2-5; d_call: TRBD2
cdr3_aa: CASSVGQGSVEQYF; cdr3_nt: TGTGCCAGCAGTGTGGGGCAGGGTTCGGTCGAGCAGTACTTC; clone_size: -; v_call: TRBV7-9; j_call: TRBJ2-7; d_call: -
cdr3_aa: CASSQGGDHEQYF; cdr3_nt: TGTGCCAGCAGCCAAGGGGGGGACCACGAGCAGTACTTC; clone_size: -; v_call: TRBV14; j_call: TRBJ2-7; d_call: -
cdr3_aa: CASSSQGPNQPQHF; cdr3_nt: TGTGCCAGCAGCTCACAGGGGCCTAATCAGCCCCAGCATTTT; clone_size: -; v_call: TRBV27; j_call: TRBJ1-5; d_call: TRBD1
cdr3_aa: CASSSTQTGNEQYF; cdr3_nt: TGTGCCAGCAGTTCGACGCAGACAGGGAACGAGCAGTACTTC; clone_size: -; v_call: TRBV27; j_call: TRBJ2-7; d_call: TRBD1
cdr3_aa: CASSISTYPANYGYTF; cdr3_nt: TGTGCCAGTAGTATCTCGACATACCCCGCTAACTATGGCTACACCTTC; clone_size: -; v_call: TRBV19; j_call: TRBJ1-2; d_call: -